This TCR beta chain originates from a study of PD-L1 blockade in urothelial cancer. About the research overall: Analyses used blood from 3 weeks (second dose) and 6 weeks after treatment start.

Sequencing was performed with immunoSEQ multiplex PCR; in TCRdb, only in-frame clones are kept and a portion is missing. The data show about 120,000 clones, 80% to 90% seen once. This clone was found a few times. As for time point: peripheral blood 6 weeks after treatment start. The sequence was obtained from a man aged 55 to 69 with urothelial cancer. This specimen was PBMCs, taken around atezolizumab (anti-PD-L1) treatment.

CDR3 amino acids: CASSQSGNSPLHF. The CDR3 DNA follows: TGTGCCAGCAGTCAGAGCGGAAATTCACCCCTCCACTTT. The chain joins TRBV6-4 to TRBJ1-6; no firm D call. This CDR3 comprises 13 residues. The V gene lost 5 bases and the J gene lost 7 bases, with 9 bases spanning the gap. Per germline, CDR1 MRHNA and CDR2 SNTAGT.